This T cell receptor (beta chain) originates from a study of T cell responses to AZD1222 COVID-19 vaccine. General study findings and limits: Clonal diversity may have been underestimated, and the donors were mostly white British, with more females than males. Within unmutated variant regions lay the reported targets of nearly half of spike-specific TCRs.

CDR1 MNHEY and CDR2 SVGAGI come from the germline V gene. This CDR3 has 15 amino acids. With 0 bases removed from V and 2 bases from J, the gap between germline ends came to 8 bases. A remark on this clone: The antigen remains undetermined.

Generated by immunoSEQ multiplex PCR, the TCRdb table keeps only in-frame clones and is missing some. The table includes under 200,000 clones, about nine tenths detected once. Material: peripheral blood, obtained on day 0 of AZD1222 vaccination. The clonotype comes from an adult in good health. This chain connects TRBV6-5 to TRBJ1-3, with a weak D call TRBD1 (5 bases). The CDR3 coding sequence is TGTGCCAGCAGTTACTCAGGAGGGGCTGGAAACACCATATATTTT. The encoded protein is CASSYSGGAGNTIYF.